A single sample gave rise to the 27 T cell receptor beta chains below, sequenced in a study of brain T cells in children with intractable seizures. Time point: blood from clinic visit 5 months post-surgery; TSC patient then seizure free. Data came from immunoSEQ multiplex PCR; TCRdb stores just in-frame clones and leaves some out. The sample carries about 340,000 clones, about 93% recorded once. The source material was peripheral blood, sampled approximately 5 months after surgery. The receptors originated from a boy younger than two with tuberous sclerosis and intractable seizures.

This clone was seen a few times. The chain links TRBV20-1 to TRBJ1-6, with D unclear. Trimming took off 3 bases at V and 10 bases at J, with 7 bases between the two ends. CDR1 and CDR2 from the germline V gene are DFQATT and SNEGSKA (reference sequence). The CDR3 runs 11 residues. CDR3 amino acids: CSASSGSPLHF. As DNA, the CDR3 is TGCAGTGCTAGCTCCGGGTCACCCCTCCACTTT.

This clone appeared once. The V call is TRBV19, the J call TRBJ2-5; no clear D. The CDR3 extends over 14 amino acids. Germline assignment: CDR1 LNHDA and CDR2 SQIVND (reference sequence). Trimming took 1 base from V and 5 from J, leaving 11 bases between them. CDR3 in DNA: TGTGCCAGTAGTATAGGTTCCCTGTCGGAGACCCAGTACTTC. It translates to CASSIGSLSETQYF. Combining the CDR3 with reference TRBV19 and TRBJ2-5 gives the whole variable domain DGGITQSPKYLFRKEGQNVTLSCEQNLNHDAMYWYRQDPGQGLRLIYYSQIVNDFQKGDIAEGYSVSREKKESFPLTVTSAQKNPTAFYLCASSIGSLSETQYFGPGTRLLVL.

The V gene is TRBV5-1, the J gene TRBJ1-2; D gene uncertain. V dropped 1 base and J dropped 6 bases, with 16 bases sitting between them. The CDR3 totals 15 residues. Germline-derived CDR1 and CDR2 are SGHRS and YFSETQ. CDR3 protein: CASSLSGNSHNGYTF. CDR3 bases: TGCGCCAGCAGCTTGTCCGGGAATAGTCATAATGGCTACACCTTC.

The CDR3, as DNA: TGTGCCAGCAGCTTAGGGACAGGCCCCCTCGAGGGTAATGAAAAACTGTTTTTT. Translation gives CASSLGTGPLEGNEKLFF. The genes are TRBV7-9 and TRBJ1-4, with 7 bases fitting TRBD1. The trim removed 1 base at V and 4 bases at J, leaving 12 bases unmatched. The CDR3 contains 18 residues. Germline lookup yields CDR1 SEHNR and CDR2 FQNEAQ (reference sequence).

This chain joins TRBV5-4 and TRBJ2-3, with 8 bases identical to TRBD2. With V trimmed by 0 bases and J by 1 base, 13 bases remained unmatched. This CDR3 is 19 amino acids long. CDR1 and CDR2 (germline): SGHNT, YYREEE (reference sequence). In DNA form, the CDR3 reads TGTGCCAGCAGCTTGGTTTCAAGCGGGAGTTGGGGGCGCACAGATACGCAGTATTTT. Its translation: CASSLVSSGSWGRTDTQYF.

The chain carries TRBV19 and TRBJ2-2, with D tentatively TRBD1 or TRBD2 (7 bases each). Trimming stripped 7 bases from V and 5 bases from J, with 20 bases between. Germline assignment: CDR1 LNHDA and CDR2 SQIVND (reference sequence). The CDR3 covers 16 residues. CDR3 sequence reads: CASTRGGTEPTGELFF. CDR3 in DNA: TGTGCCAGTACTAGGGGGGGGACAGAGCCAACCGGGGAGCTGTTTTTT.

V usage is TRBV11-2 and J usage is TRBJ2-7; 8 positions match TRBD1. The germline gives CDR1 SGHAT, CDR2 FQNNGV. The CDR3 covers 14 residues. V lost 6 bases, J lost 4 bases, and 8 bases stayed unmatched. This chain's CDR3 is CASRGRTGTYEQYF. CDR3 DNA sequence: TGTGCCAGCAGGGGGAGGACAGGGACATACGAGCAGTACTTC.

Concerning this clone: A much more abundant neighbour one base away suggests this may be a read error. In nucleotides, the CDR3 is TGTGCCTGGAGTGTAGGGAATGAGCAGTTCTTC. Its translation: CAWSVGNEQFF. The J gene is TRBJ2-1, the V gene TRBV30; no reliable D call. The CDR3 runs 11 residues. The germline V gene encodes CDR1 GTSNPN and CDR2 SVGIG (reference sequence). The V and J ends lost 0 bases and 7 bases respectively, with 4 bases between them.

The CDR3 spells CASSYLGILHEQYF. CDR3 DNA sequence: TGTGCCAGCAGTTACCTCGGGATCCTTCACGAGCAGTACTTC. The rearrangement joins TRBV6-5 to TRBJ2-7; D may be TRBD2 (5 bases). The ends were cut back, 2 bases at V and 5 bases at J, with 13 bases in the middle. CDR3 length equals 14 residues. From germline, CDR1 is MNHEY and CDR2 SVGAGI.

The chain is built from TRBV7-8 and TRBJ2-2; D uncertain. Germline values: CDR1 SGHVS, CDR2 FQNEAQ. CDR3 length: 14 amino acids. V dropped 2 bases and J dropped 3 bases, with 7 bases sitting between them. The CDR3 sequence: CASSLIVHTGELFF. DNA of the CDR3: TGTGCCAGCAGCTTAATTGTACACACCGGGGAGCTGTTTTTT.

V gene TRBV15 combines with J gene TRBJ1-1; TRBD1 matches at 7 bases. The V gene's germline CDR1 is LNHNV and CDR2 YYDKDF (reference sequence). The CDR3 consists of 15 residues. Trimming cost V 0 bases and J 7 bases; bases outside gene matches: 8. The CDR3 region is CATSRDRAGGVEAFF. Written as DNA, the CDR3 is TGTGCCACCAGCAGAGATCGAGCAGGGGGAGTTGAAGCTTTCTTT.

The genes are TRBV7-9 and TRBJ2-5; 8 positions agree with TRBD1. CDR3 length equals 15 residues. CDR1 is SEHNR and CDR2 is FQNEAQ in the germline V gene (reference sequence). J gave up 2 bases and V 5 bases, and 7 bases lay outside the gene matches. The CDR3 DNA reads as TGTGCCAGCAGCGGTTTACAGGGGGATCAAGAGACCCAGTACTTC. Translating it yields CASSGLQGDQETQYF.

The J gene is TRBJ2-7, the V gene TRBV14; D is perhaps TRBD2 (6 bases). The CDR3 has 15 residues. The V and J ends lost 4 bases and 5 bases respectively, with 18 bases between them. Germline CDR1 SGHDN, CDR2 FVKESK. In DNA, the CDR3 is TGTGCCAGCAGCCGGGACGGGGGTTTAGCCCACGAGCAGTACTTC. It encodes CASSRDGGLAHEQYF.

The chain couples TRBV6-1 to TRBJ1-6; 7 bases are a match to TRBD1. The CDR3 is made up of 15 amino acids. The germline V gene has CDR1 MNHNS and CDR2 SASEGT. The J segment lost 7 bases and the V segment lost 5 bases, leaving 8 bases of the junction unmatched. The CDR3 region has the DNA TGTGCCAGCAGTCCAACCGGGACAGAGAATTCACCCCTCCACTTT. Encoded protein: CASSPTGTENSPLHF.

This rearrangement joins TRBV5-6 to TRBJ2-7, with a possible D match to TRBD2 (5 bases). Germline V gene lookup returns CDR1 SGHDT and CDR2 YYEEEE. The CDR3 is made up of 12 amino acids. Trimming removed 4 bases from V and 7 bases from J, with 12 bases in between. The chain's CDR3 is CASSREGGEQYF. CDR3 nucleotide sequence: TGTGCCAGCAGCCGGGAAGGTGGGGAGCAGTACTTC.

The chain combines TRBV14 with TRBJ2-1; 7 bases fit TRBD1. V dropped 5 bases and J dropped 3; count of bases not matched to a gene: 1. Per the germline V gene, CDR1 is SGHDN and CDR2 is FVKESK. This CDR3 spans 13 amino acids. CDR3 DNA sequence: TGTGCCAGCAGCTGGGACAGCTACAATGAGCAGTTCTTC. Translated, it gives CASSWDSYNEQFF.

The chain joins TRBV4-1 to TRBJ2-7, with 11 bases matching TRBD1. V dropped 3 bases and J dropped 5; count of bases not matched to a gene: 9. In germline, CDR1 is MGHRA, CDR2 YSYEKL. The CDR3 totals 16 residues. CDR3 sequence reads: CASSQIPGQGVHEQYF. Written as DNA, the CDR3 is TGCGCCAGCAGCCAGATCCCGGGACAGGGGGTTCACGAGCAGTACTTC.

The chain joins TRBV10-3 to TRBJ2-1, with 7 bases lining up with TRBD1. With V trimmed by 6 bases and J by 2 bases, 1 base remained unmatched. The CDR3 loop spans 13 amino acids. Germline V gene data show CDR1 as ENHRY and CDR2 as SYGVKD. CDR3 residues: CAISDRAYNEQFF. In DNA, the CDR3 is TGTGCCATCAGCGACAGGGCCTACAATGAGCAGTTCTTC.

The V call is TRBV6-5, the J call TRBJ1-1; D is ambiguous. This CDR3 comprises 13 residues. The germline gives CDR1 MNHEY, CDR2 SVGAGI. The V end lost 2 bases, the J end lost 0 bases, and 4 bases lay between the germline ends. The DNA of the CDR3 is TGTGCCAGCAGTTACACAGTGAACACTGAAGCTTTCTTT. It encodes CASSYTVNTEAFF.

The gene calls are TRBV15 and TRBJ1-6; 7 bases line up with TRBD1. The CDR3 runs 17 residues. With 3 bases clipped from V and 4 bases from J, the junction kept 9 bases outside the gene matches. Per the germline V gene, CDR1 is LNHNV and CDR2 is YYDKDF (reference sequence). The CDR3 coding sequence is TGTGCCACCAGCAGTGACAACCGGGACAGTTATAATTCACCCCTCCACTTT. As protein: CATSSDNRDSYNSPLHF.

The rearrangement links TRBV4-1 to TRBJ2-7, with D hard to call. Germline V gene sequence: CDR1 MGHRA, CDR2 YSYEKL. The germline V and J ends were trimmed by 0 bases and 4 bases, with 19 bases remaining between them. This CDR3 spans 17 amino acids. For the CDR3, the DNA is TGCGCCAGCAGCCAAGATTATCGCCTGGCCAGGCCTTACGAGCAGTACTTC. Translated, it gives CASSQDYRLARPYEQYF.

The chain has TRBV6-1 and TRBJ2-1; tentatively, D is TRBD1 or TRBD2 (5 bases each). This CDR3 has 14 residues. CDR1 and CDR2 (germline): MNHNS, SASEGT. Deletions cut 3 bases from V and 3 bases from J, with 9 bases between. CDR3: CASSERGLYNEQFF. As DNA, the CDR3 is TGTGCCAGCAGTGAGAGGGGCCTCTACAATGAGCAGTTCTTC.

The rearrangement joins TRBV11-3 to TRBJ1-2, with D uncertain. This CDR3 region has 14 residues. Germline V lookup: CDR1 SGHNT, CDR2 YENEEA. V was shortened by 1 base and J by 2 bases, with 8 bases between the two germline ends. CDR3 region: CASSLGAANYGYTF. Written as DNA, the CDR3 is TGTGCCAGCAGCTTAGGTGCGGCCAACTATGGCTACACCTTC.

The rearrangement links TRBV9 to TRBJ2-5; 10 bases align to TRBD2. This CDR3 has 14 amino acids. J lost 3 bases, V lost 2 bases, and 1 base had no gene match. Germline V gene sequence: CDR1 SGDLS, CDR2 YYNGEE. CDR3 residues: CASSVTSGEETQYF. CDR3 DNA sequence: TGTGCCAGCAGCGTTACTAGCGGGGAAGAGACCCAGTACTTC.

This clone was recorded once. V is TRBV2 and J is TRBJ2-3; 9 nucleotides agree with TRBD2. V gave up 6 bases and J gave up 5 bases; unmatched junction bases: 6. Per the germline V gene, CDR1 is SNHLY and CDR2 is FYNNEI. The CDR3 loop spans 14 amino acids. The CDR3 loop is CASRAGGAGDTQYF. The CDR3 DNA reads as TGTGCCAGCAGGGCGGGGGGGGCCGGAGATACGCAGTATTTT.

This chain joins TRBV6-5 and TRBJ1-1; D is perhaps TRBD1 (6 bases). The V gene lost 6 bases and the J gene lost 0 bases, with 11 bases spanning the gap. This CDR3 region has 14 residues. CDR1 and CDR2 (germline): MNHEY, SVGAGI. The CDR3 DNA reads as TGTGCCAGCAGGAAAACAGGGTTGAACACTGAAGCTTTCTTT. Its translation: CASRKTGLNTEAFF.

The chain employs TRBV9 and TRBJ2-2, with unresolved D. The CDR3 totals 13 residues. The germline V gene has CDR1 SGDLS and CDR2 YYNGEE. Trimming cost V 4 bases and J 6 bases, with 10 bases left between them. CDR3 bases: TGTGCCAGCAGCCCCTTGAGTGCCGGGGAGCTGTTTTTT. Its translation is CASSPLSAGELFF. Combining the CDR3 with reference TRBV9 and TRBJ2-2 gives the whole variable domain DSGVTQTPKHLITATGQRVTLRCSPRSGDLSVYWYQQSLDQGLQFLIQYYNGEERAKGNILERFSAQQFPDLHSELNLSSLELGDSALYFCASSPLSAGELFFGEGSRLTVL.